Listed below are T cell receptor beta chains from one sample, sequenced in a study of blood T cell repertoires in COVID-19. Here immunoSEQ multiplex PCR was the method, and the copy in TCRdb shows in-frame clones only, minus some. The sample consists of about 250,000 clones, roughly 90% of them appearing once. The specimen was peripheral blood. These receptors were obtained from a woman in her twenties or thirties with active or convalescent COVID-19. Each CDR3 is given with its conserved first and last residue. The order of the fields is CDR3 length, clone size, J gene, V gene, D gene, CDR3 protein, CDR3 DNA. D genes are given only for firm matches. Part of the rows lack a size; the others show once, few, many or a class for expanded clones.

cdr3_length: 13
clone_size: .
j_call: TRBJ1-1
v_call: TRBV7-2
d_call: .
cdr3_aa: CASSPQGTTEAFF
cdr3_nt: TGTGCCAGCAGCCCGCAGGGGACGACTGAAGCTTTCTTT

cdr3_length: 14
clone_size: .
j_call: TRBJ2-5
v_call: TRBV4-3
d_call: .
cdr3_aa: CASSPRVRGETQYF
cdr3_nt: TGCGCCAGCAGCCCCAGGGTTAGGGGAGAGACCCAGTACTTC

cdr3_length: 13
clone_size: .
j_call: TRBJ2-2
v_call: TRBV28
d_call: .
cdr3_aa: CASSQGYTGELFF
cdr3_nt: TGTGCCAGCAGTCAGGGCTACACCGGGGAGCTGTTTTTT

cdr3_length: 15
clone_size: .
j_call: TRBJ2-3
v_call: TRBV2
d_call: .
cdr3_aa: CASSGRRTSTDTQYF
cdr3_nt: TGTGCCAGCAGTGGACGGAGAACTAGCACAGATACGCAGTATTTT

cdr3_length: 13
clone_size: .
j_call: TRBJ1-5
v_call: TRBV5-6
d_call: .
cdr3_aa: CASSRQQNQPQHF
cdr3_nt: TGTGCCAGCAGCCGACAGCAGAATCAGCCCCAGCATTTT

cdr3_length: 17
clone_size: .
j_call: TRBJ1-2
v_call: TRBV5-1
d_call: TRBD1
cdr3_aa: CASSPEGARGVDYGYTF
cdr3_nt: TGCGCCAGCAGCCCAGAGGGGGCGCGCGGGGTCGACTATGGCTACACCTTC

cdr3_length: 12
clone_size: .
j_call: TRBJ2-3
v_call: TRBV12-3/TRBV12-4
d_call: .
cdr3_aa: CASSLRADTQYF
cdr3_nt: TGTGCCAGCAGCTTGAGGGCGGATACGCAGTATTTT

cdr3_length: 14
clone_size: .
j_call: TRBJ1-2
v_call: TRBV18
d_call: .
cdr3_aa: CASSPEFQVYGYTF
cdr3_nt: TGTGCCAGCTCACCAGAGTTCCAGGTCTATGGCTACACCTTC

cdr3_length: 17
clone_size: .
j_call: TRBJ1-4
v_call: TRBV19
d_call: TRBD1
cdr3_aa: CASSGQGAYATNEKLFF
cdr3_nt: TGTGCCAGTAGCGGACAGGGGGCCTACGCAACTAATGAAAAACTGTTTTTT

cdr3_length: 14
clone_size: once
j_call: TRBJ1-1
v_call: TRBV2
d_call: TRBD1
cdr3_aa: CASSPRGRVTEAFF
cdr3_nt: TGTGCCAGCAGCCCCAGGGGGCGGGTGACTGAAGCTTTCTTT

cdr3_length: 15
clone_size: .
j_call: TRBJ2-1
v_call: TRBV6-1
d_call: TRBD2
cdr3_aa: CASSEGRGYYNEQFF
cdr3_nt: TGTGCCAGCAGTGAAGGGCGGGGGTACTACAATGAGCAGTTCTTC

cdr3_length: 15
clone_size: .
j_call: TRBJ2-7
v_call: TRBV15
d_call: .
cdr3_aa: CATSEGTSVVYEQYF
cdr3_nt: TGTGCCACCAGCGAAGGGACTTCGGTGGTGTACGAGCAGTACTTC

cdr3_length: 16
clone_size: .
j_call: TRBJ1-4
v_call: TRBV19
d_call: .
cdr3_aa: CASSINAGAGVEKLFF
cdr3_nt: TGTGCCAGTAGTATAAATGCCGGGGCAGGGGTGGAAAAACTGTTTTTT

cdr3_length: 13
clone_size: .
j_call: TRBJ1-3
v_call: TRBV30
d_call: .
cdr3_aa: CAWSQLSGNTIYF
cdr3_nt: TGTGCCTGGAGTCAACTTTCTGGAAACACCATATATTTT

cdr3_length: 14
clone_size: .
j_call: TRBJ2-7
v_call: TRBV19
d_call: .
cdr3_aa: CASSIQGRAYEQYF
cdr3_nt: TGTGCCAGTAGTATTCAAGGCAGGGCCTACGAGCAGTACTTC

cdr3_length: 15
clone_size: few
j_call: TRBJ2-2
v_call: TRBV29-1
d_call: TRBD2
cdr3_aa: CSVSTGGTNTGELFF
cdr3_nt: TGCAGCGTCTCTACCGGGGGGACGAACACCGGGGAGCTGTTTTTT

cdr3_length: 15
clone_size: .
j_call: TRBJ2-7
v_call: TRBV6-5
d_call: TRBD2
cdr3_aa: CASSKTSGGSYEQYF
cdr3_nt: TGTGCCAGCAGTAAGACTAGCGGGGGTTCATACGAGCAGTACTTC

cdr3_length: 15
clone_size: .
j_call: TRBJ2-5
v_call: TRBV9
d_call: TRBD1
cdr3_aa: CASSATGWEQETQYF
cdr3_nt: TGTGCCAGCAGCGCGACAGGGTGGGAACAAGAGACCCAGTACTTC

cdr3_length: 15
clone_size: .
j_call: TRBJ2-6
v_call: TRBV30
d_call: .
cdr3_aa: CAWRYYRAGANVLTF
cdr3_nt: TGTGCCTGGAGATATTACAGGGCTGGGGCCAACGTCCTGACTTTC

cdr3_length: 14
clone_size: .
j_call: TRBJ1-4
v_call: TRBV10-3
d_call: .
cdr3_aa: CAISDDSTNEKLFF
cdr3_nt: TGTGCCATCAGTGACGACAGTACCAATGAAAAACTGTTTTTT

cdr3_length: 14
clone_size: once
j_call: TRBJ2-3
v_call: TRBV30
d_call: TRBD2
cdr3_aa: CAWAGTIAVNTQYF
cdr3_nt: TGTGCCTGGGCCGGGACTATAGCCGTCAATACGCAGTATTTT

cdr3_length: 18
clone_size: .
j_call: TRBJ1-5
v_call: TRBV6-1
d_call: .
cdr3_aa: CASSEVGRGIYSNQPQHF
cdr3_nt: TGTGCCAGCAGCGAAGTCGGGAGAGGGATTTATAGCAATCAGCCCCAGCATTTT

cdr3_length: 15
clone_size: .
j_call: TRBJ2-7
v_call: TRBV7-2
d_call: .
cdr3_aa: CASSLGTAFLYEQYF
cdr3_nt: TGTGCCAGCAGCTTAGGGACAGCGTTCCTCTACGAGCAGTACTTC

cdr3_length: 14
clone_size: .
j_call: TRBJ1-2
v_call: TRBV10-3
d_call: TRBD1
cdr3_aa: CAISESTGGAGYTF
cdr3_nt: TGTGCCATCAGTGAGTCTACAGGGGGCGCGGGCTACACCTTC

cdr3_length: 15
clone_size: .
j_call: TRBJ2-2
v_call: TRBV5-1
d_call: TRBD1
cdr3_aa: CASSSSQGAVGELFF
cdr3_nt: TGCGCCAGCAGCAGTTCACAGGGGGCGGTCGGGGAGCTGTTTTTT

cdr3_length: 12
clone_size: .
j_call: TRBJ1-1
v_call: TRBV12-3/TRBV12-4
d_call: .
cdr3_aa: CASRAENTEAFF
cdr3_nt: TGTGCCAGCAGGGCGGAGAACACTGAAGCTTTCTTT

cdr3_length: 13
clone_size: .
j_call: TRBJ1-1
v_call: TRBV28
d_call: .
cdr3_aa: CASTLTRGRGAFF
cdr3_nt: TGTGCCAGCACCCTAACTAGGGGGAGGGGAGCTTTCTTT

cdr3_length: 16
clone_size: .
j_call: TRBJ2-3
v_call: TRBV9
d_call: TRBD2
cdr3_aa: CASSVGTSGVTDTQYF
cdr3_nt: TGTGCCAGCAGCGTAGGGACTAGCGGGGTCACAGATACGCAGTATTTT

cdr3_length: 18
clone_size: .
j_call: TRBJ2-1
v_call: TRBV2
d_call: .
cdr3_aa: CASSEAPAQVRRDNEQFF
cdr3_nt: TGTGCCAGCAGTGAAGCCCCGGCTCAGGTCAGGCGGGACAATGAGCAGTTCTTC

cdr3_length: 16
clone_size: .
j_call: TRBJ1-3
v_call: TRBV6-2/TRBV6-3
d_call: .
cdr3_aa: CASSYGPGADGNTIYF
cdr3_nt: TGTGCCAGCAGTTACGGGCCAGGGGCCGACGGAAACACCATATATTTT

cdr3_length: 18
clone_size: .
j_call: TRBJ2-3
v_call: TRBV11-2
d_call: TRBD1
cdr3_aa: CASSLVGSGTGGTDTQYF
cdr3_nt: TGTGCCAGCAGCTTAGTAGGCAGCGGGACAGGGGGAACAGATACGCAGTATTTT

cdr3_length: 13
clone_size: .
j_call: TRBJ1-1
v_call: TRBV4-3
d_call: TRBD1
cdr3_aa: CASSQVGGGTAFF
cdr3_nt: TGCGCCAGCAGCCAAGTAGGGGGCGGGACGGCTTTCTTT

cdr3_length: 14
clone_size: .
j_call: TRBJ2-7
v_call: TRBV9
d_call: TRBD1
cdr3_aa: CASSATGTDYEQYF
cdr3_nt: TGTGCCAGCAGCGCAACCGGGACAGACTACGAGCAGTACTTC

cdr3_length: 18
clone_size: .
j_call: TRBJ1-6
v_call: TRBV3-1/TRBV3-2
d_call: .
cdr3_aa: CASSQVNRGFSYNSPLHF
cdr3_nt: TGTGCCAGCAGCCAAGTCAATAGGGGGTTCTCCTATAATTCACCCCTCCACTTT

cdr3_length: 15
clone_size: once
j_call: TRBJ2-2
v_call: TRBV5-1
d_call: TRBD1
cdr3_aa: CASSYSTGGTGELFF
cdr3_nt: TGCGCCAGCAGCTACTCGACAGGGGGCACCGGGGAGCTGTTTTTT

cdr3_length: 14
clone_size: few
j_call: TRBJ1-6
v_call: TRBV6-5
d_call: TRBD1
cdr3_aa: CATDETGTNSPLHF
cdr3_nt: TGTGCCACCGACGAGACAGGGACCAATTCACCCCTCCACTTT

cdr3_length: 16
clone_size: once
j_call: TRBJ1-6
v_call: TRBV7-9
d_call: TRBD1
cdr3_aa: CASSPRQGAWNSPLHF
cdr3_nt: TGTGCCAGCAGCCCCAGACAGGGGGCATGGAATTCACCCCTCCACTTT

cdr3_length: 16
clone_size: .
j_call: TRBJ1-3
v_call: TRBV29-1
d_call: .
cdr3_aa: CSVPNLAGPRGNTIYF
cdr3_nt: TGCAGCGTGCCGAACTTGGCGGGCCCACGGGGTAACACCATATATTTT

cdr3_length: 15
clone_size: .
j_call: TRBJ1-3
v_call: TRBV19
d_call: .
cdr3_aa: CASTLSLLAGNTIYF
cdr3_nt: TGTGCCAGCACCCTATCTCTGTTAGCTGGAAACACCATATATTTT